This entry features one TCR beta chain sequence. Its antigen is undetermined. This record comes from a study of post-analysis software for immune sequencing data. Regarding the study as a whole: TRBV5-6, TRBV5-1 and TRBV20-1 belonged to a set of about 5 TRBV segments that were more frequent in patients than controls.

The length of the CDR3 is 14 residues. From germline, CDR1 is MNHNS and CDR2 SASEGT. Deletions cut 4 bases from V and 1 base from J, with 9 bases between. Unique-molecular-identifier-tagged TCR beta cDNA libraries were used. MiXCR was run by TCRdb on the PCR reads, yielding one entry per CDR3 protein. There are about 820,000 distinct CDR3 sequences in the sample; 53% occur only once, and over 4% lies in the top ten. This rearrangement joins TRBV6-1 to TRBJ2-3, with unresolved D. The origin of this receptor is a girl aged 10 to 17 with multiple sclerosis. The sample taken for sequencing was blood. The CDR3: CASSVAQGTDTQYF. CDR3 sequence (DNA): TGTGCCAGCAGTGTTGCCCAGGGCACAGATACGCAGTATTTT.